This T cell receptor beta chain was recovered during a study of blood T cell repertoires in COVID-19. Study as a whole: The study drew acute and convalescent COVID-19 samples from the United States, Italy and Spain. PBMCs, B-cell-depleted T cells, or T cells provided the cDNA or gDNA that made up the material.

In Seattle, patients joined the study during active infection and were tracked longitudinally. V trimming: 3 bases; J trimming: 6 bases; junction bases outside the gene matches: 10. The CDR3 sequence is 16 residues long. Germline CDR1 and CDR2: SEHNR and FQNEAQ (reference sequence). As handled by the study authors: Reference gene primer amplification gave estimated nucleated cell counts. The assay was immunoSEQ multiplex PCR, and TCRdb's table has in-frame clones only and misses some. That table furnishes V, J and clone size, whereas the DNA furnished D and trimming. The sample yields around 290,000 clones, 86% seen once.

The chain combines TRBV7-9 with TRBJ2-3, with 9 positions matching TRBD2. This clonotype originated in a woman in her 70s with COVID-19, enrolled during active disease. Sequenced sample: peripheral blood. The CDR3 loop reads CASSFTLAGPRDTQYF. The CDR3 region has the DNA TGTGCCAGCAGCTTTACGCTAGCGGGGCCAAGGGATACGCAGTATTTT.